A selection of T cell receptor beta chains follows, all from one sample in a study of CD8 T cells in Susac syndrome. TCRdb re-called the immunoSEQ multiplex PCR reads through MiXCR, storing one row per CDR3 protein. The sample contains about 180,000 distinct CDR3 sequences, around 96% of which appear only once. Sequencing was carried out using CD4+ T cells from PBMCs. The receptors derive from a human donor with Susac syndrome. Both conserved end residues are part of each CDR3. Each record gives: D gene, J gene, V gene, clone size, CDR3 protein, CDR3 DNA. D genes are given only for firm matches. Rows give clone size only sometimes, using once, few, many, or a class for an expanded clone.

>TRBD1|TRBJ1-1|TRBV15|.
CATSRLVGTGHTEAFF
TGTGCCACCAGCCGGCTCGTGGGGACAGGGCACACTGAAGCTTTCTTT
>.|TRBJ1-1|TRBV9|.
CASSATALNTEAFF
TGTGCCAGCAGCGCGACGGCCTTGAACACTGAAGCTTTCTTT
>.|TRBJ1-3|TRBV12-3/TRBV12-4|once
CASSRGGITIYF
TGTGCCAGCAGTAGAGGGGGAATCACCATATATTTT
>.|TRBJ1-1|TRBV23-1|.
CASSQSRRPEDTEAFF
TGCGCCAGCAGTCAATCCCGACGCCCCGAAGACACTGAAGCTTTCTTT
>TRBD2|TRBJ2-3|TRBV4-2|.
CASSEGRLAGTDTQYF
TGTGCCAGCTCTGAAGGGCGACTAGCGGGCACAGATACGCAGTATTTT
>.|TRBJ2-2|TRBV7-2|.
CASSHSRPPAGELFF
TGTGCCAGCAGCCACAGTCGGCCACCAGCCGGGGAGCTGTTTTTT
>.|TRBJ2-7|TRBV7-8|.
CASSFWPATESSYEQYF
TGTGCCAGCAGCTTTTGGCCGGCGACGGAGAGCTCCTACGAGCAGTACTTC
>.|TRBJ2-1|TRBV30|.
CAWSASNFPEQFF
TGTGCCTGGAGTGCGTCGAACTTCCCGGAGCAGTTCTTC
>.|TRBJ1-1|TRBV4-3|.
CASSQDPSVPEAFF
TGCGCCAGCAGCCAAGATCCGTCGGTACCTGAAGCTTTCTTT
>TRBD1|TRBJ2-2|TRBV5-1|.
CVQKPGQGPSVDTGELFF
TGCGTCCAGAAGCCTGGACAGGGGCCATCGGTGGACACCGGGGAGCTGTTTTTT
>TRBD1|TRBJ2-2|TRBV19|few
CASSSGQITGELFF
TGTGCCAGTAGCTCGGGACAGATCACCGGGGAGCTGTTTTTT
>TRBD1|TRBJ2-1|TRBV9|.
CASSKGANEQFF
TGTGCCAGCAGCAAGGGGGCCAATGAGCAGTTCTTC
>.|TRBJ1-5|TRBV18|.
CASSSGENQPQHF
TGTGCCAGCTCCTCAGGGGAGAATCAGCCCCAGCATTTT
>.|TRBJ2-1|TRBV29-1|.
CSVYRDLNNEQFF
TGCAGCGTCTACCGGGACCTAAATAATGAGCAGTTCTTC
>.|TRBJ2-7|TRBV30|.
CAWTPQPSYEQYF
TGTGCCTGGACCCCACAGCCCTCCTACGAGCAGTACTTC
>.|TRBJ1-5|TRBV7-9|few
CASSSGDQPQHF
TGTGCCAGCTCTTCGGGGGATCAGCCCCAGCATTTT
>.|TRBJ1-5|TRBV20-1|once
CSARDRTVSNQPQHF
TGCAGTGCTAGAGATAGGACAGTTAGCAATCAGCCCCAGCATTTT
>.|TRBJ2-1|TRBV7-9|.
CASSSQGRRNEQFF
TGTGCCAGCAGCTCCCAGGGGCGGCGGAATGAGCAGTTCTTC
>.|TRBJ2-3|TRBV30|.
CAWSAQGGRTDTQYF
TGTGCCTGGAGTGCCCAGGGGGGGCGCACAGATACGCAGTATTTT
>.|TRBJ1-1|TRBV29-1|.
CSAGGHLNTEAFF
TGCAGCGCTGGGGGACACCTGAACACTGAAGCTTTCTTT
>.|TRBJ1-1|TRBV30|.
CAWSITAGLGAFF
TGTGCCTGGAGTATAACAGCGGGGTTGGGGGCTTTCTTT
>TRBD2|TRBJ2-7|TRBV4-3|.
CASSQASLGTGGGSSYEQYF
TGCGCCAGCAGCCAAGCCAGTCTCGGAACGGGAGGTGGGAGCTCCTACGAGCAGTACTTC
>.|TRBJ1-3|TRBV30|.
CAWSTIPPGNTIYF
TGTGCCTGGAGTACCATACCCCCTGGAAACACCATATATTTT
>.|TRBJ1-6|TRBV6-1|.
CASSENHLIGSPLHF
TGTGCCAGCAGTGAGAACCACCTGATTGGGTCACCCCTCCACTTT
>.|TRBJ1-5|TRBV9|.
CASSADGTRNQPQHF
TGTGCCAGCAGCGCGGACGGGACGCGCAATCAGCCCCAGCATTTT
>TRBD1|TRBJ2-3|TRBV9|.
CASAEGTGADTQYF
TGTGCCAGCGCAGAAGGGACAGGGGCAGATACGCAGTATTTT
>.|TRBJ2-1|TRBV19|.
CASSRRQALSSYNEQFF
TGTGCCAGTAGTCGGCGACAGGCGCTAAGCTCCTACAATGAGCAGTTCTTC
>.|TRBJ1-2|TRBV5-1|.
CASSLLGSNYGYTF
TGCGCCAGCAGCTTGCTAGGGTCTAACTATGGCTACACCTTC
>TRBD1|TRBJ1-4|TRBV4-3|.
CASSHYRGLGEKLFF
TGCGCCAGCAGCCACTACAGGGGGCTAGGTGAAAAACTGTTTTTT
>TRBD1|TRBJ2-6|TRBV2|.
CASSERYRGSGANVLTF
TGTGCCAGCAGTGAGAGATACAGGGGCTCTGGGGCCAACGTCCTGACTTTC
>.|TRBJ1-1|TRBV4-3|once
CASSLHKNTEAFF
TGCGCCAGCAGCCTCCACAAGAACACTGAAGCTTTCTTT
>.|TRBJ1-1|TRBV28|.
CASSPLTGPKNTEAFF
TGTGCCAGCAGCCCCCTGACAGGACCGAAGAACACTGAAGCTTTCTTT
>.|TRBJ2-5|TRBV2|.
CASRGPIRETQYF
TGTGCCAGCCGGGGGCCGATTCGAGAGACCCAGTACTTC
>.|TRBJ2-3|TRBV5-4|.
CASSLRTQGTDTQYF
TGTGCCAGCAGCTTAAGGACCCAGGGCACAGATACGCAGTATTTT
>.|TRBJ1-5|TRBV6-5|.
CASSYGGFNQPQHF
TGTGCCAGCAGTTATGGGGGCTTCAATCAGCCCCAGCATTTT
>.|TRBJ2-5|TRBV7-9|.
CASSRGAQETQYF
TGTGCCAGCAGTAGGGGGGCCCAAGAGACCCAGTACTTC
>.|TRBJ2-3|TRBV12-3/TRBV12-4|.
CASSATADTQYF
TGTGCCAGCAGCGCAACAGCGGATACGCAGTATTTT
>.|TRBJ2-3|TRBV12-3/TRBV12-4|.
CASSPYALRDGDTQYF
TGTGCCAGCAGTCCTTACGCTTTGAGGGATGGTGATACGCAGTATTTT
>.|TRBJ2-5|TRBV9|.
CASSGLGGTQYF
TGTGCCAGCAGCGGACTGGGAGGGACCCAGTACTTC
>TRBD2|TRBJ2-5|TRBV29-1|.
CSVQRVAGHLAAKETQYF
TGCAGCGTCCAACGCGTAGCGGGACACCTCGCGGCCAAAGAGACCCAGTACTTC
>.|TRBJ1-6|TRBV4-3|.
CASSQDRTSSYNSPLHF
TGCGCCAGCAGCCAAGATAGAACGAGCTCCTATAATTCACCCCTCCACTTT
>TRBD1|TRBJ2-6|TRBV4-2|once
CASSQDTGGRGANVLTF
TGTGCCAGCAGCCAAGACACAGGGGGCAGGGGGGCCAACGTCCTGACTTTC
>.|TRBJ2-5|TRBV3-1|.
CASSQVAGYETQYF
TGTGCCAGCAGCCAAGTGGCAGGGTATGAGACCCAGTACTTC
>TRBD1|TRBJ2-2|TRBV20-1|.
CSARGWSAGELFF
TGCAGTGCCAGGGGGTGGAGTGCCGGGGAGCTGTTTTTT
>TRBD2|TRBJ2-1|TRBV24-1|.
CATSDGTSGSNEQFF
TGTGCCACCAGTGACGGGACTAGCGGGAGTAATGAGCAGTTCTTC
>.|TRBJ1-4|TRBV29-1|.
CSVARATDEKLFF
TGCAGCGTTGCACGGGCTACGGATGAAAAACTGTTTTTT
>.|TRBJ2-3|TRBV29-1|.
CSVEGDFGDTQYF
TGCAGCGTTGAAGGGGACTTCGGAGATACGCAGTATTTT
>TRBD1|TRBJ1-2|TRBV30|.
CASPGGANYGYTF
TGTGCCTCCCCAGGGGGAGCTAACTATGGCTACACCTTC
>TRBD1|TRBJ1-1|TRBV20-1|.
CSARTIQGTEAFF
TGCAGTGCTAGGACCATACAGGGGACTGAAGCTTTCTTT
>.|TRBJ1-1|TRBV20-1|.
CSARGQLNTEAFF
TGCAGTGCTAGGGGGCAGCTGAACACTGAAGCTTTCTTT
>.|TRBJ1-3|TRBV5-4|.
CASSPGPDFAPNTIYF
TGTGCCAGCAGCCCGGGACCGGATTTTGCTCCAAACACCATATATTTT
>TRBD2|TRBJ2-3|TRBV7-3|.
CASSQGRGGMNTQYF
TGTGCCAGCAGCCAGGGGCGGGGGGGCATGAATACGCAGTATTTT
>.|TRBJ2-1|TRBV6-5|few
CASSSTYNEQFF
TGTGCCAGCAGTTCCACCTACAATGAGCAGTTCTTC